This T cell receptor (beta chain) was retrieved from a study of T cells after yellow fever vaccination (dated by TCRdb to between 2018 and 2021). Broadly, across the study: Staining for CD3, CD45RA, CCR7 and CD95 was used to sort memory subsets (EM, EMRA, CM and Tscm) on a BD FACS Aria III. The SMART-Seq v4 Ultra Low Input RNA kit was used to prepare libraries from fractions with low cell numbers. Blood samples were taken at several timepoints before and after primary and secondary immunization, and bulk PBMC replicates and cell subsets were isolated. Bulk TCR alpha and beta repertoires were sequenced longitudinally to track T-cell clones before and after primary and booster YFV17D yellow fever vaccination. The cohort comprised two healthy male donors, one aged 18 to 29 and one aged 30 to 40 years. Memory subsets were sorted on days 0, 15 and 45 and at 18 months after primary vaccination, and on days 0, 15 and 45 after the 30-year booster. Study-level results and caveats: The secondary T-cell response was weaker than the primary response but faster, peaking on day 5 instead of day 15. The study included only a couple of donors, which limits how far the findings can be generalized. Because abundant contaminating clonotypes from the bulk population could be contained in FACS-sorted repertoires, computational filtering was required. On day 0, almost all vaccine-responding clonotypes were below detection in the sorted memory subsets. A small fraction of clonotypes appeared in both the CD4 and CD8 compartments, likely as a result of convergent recombination. Most clones expanded after primary vaccination (about 96% of CD4 and around 88% of CD8) were re-detected after the booster, suggesting that broad memory maintenance occurred.

TCR cDNA was synthesized by 5'RACE template switching, through which a universal primer site and unique molecular identifiers were introduced. cDNA synthesis was primed from both the TCR alpha and TCR beta constant segments. Two PCR steps were used to amplify libraries, with sample barcodes and sequencing adapters being added in the second step. Sequencing of the libraries was done on either Illumina HiSeq 2500 (2x100 bp) or NovaSeq (2x150 bp). The authors' pipeline ran thus. MIGEC was used to demultiplex reads and collapse the reads into UMI consensus sequences, and MiXCR was used for V(D)J alignment. Clonotypes responding to the vaccine were identified with edgeR on replicate PBMC samples, with the criteria of FDR below 0.01 and a log2 fold change above 5 up to day 15. Bulk clonotypes were assigned CD4 or CD8 identity according to which sequenced CD4 or CD8 repertoire held them at higher abundance. To estimate how each clone was distributed across memory phenotypes, clonotype frequencies in memory subsets were weighted by FACS-sorted cell numbers. TCRdb redid the processing of the public reads, applying fastp at Q25 and MiXCR, and retained in-frame beta chains. When rows share a CDR3 protein, they turn into one entry using the most common DNA and genes. What appears here as the V and J calls and clone size reflects TCRdb's work, not the paper's. The sample data list more than 15,000 distinct CDR3 sequences, and under 5% of these were observed just once. Together, the top ten hold about 0.4% of the sample.

In the paper's terms, the treatment or condition label means: live attenuated yellow fever vaccine strain. PBMCs were isolated from peripheral blood using a standard Ficoll-Paque protocol. For sorted memory subsets, RNA extraction was done with the RNeasy Micro Kit. Remarks on this clonotype: A read error may produce the germline difference seen at one junction end.

CDR1 and CDR2 (LGHDT, YNNKEL) derive from the germline V gene (reference sequence). Counted from cysteine to phenylalanine, this CDR3 has 17 amino acids. Kept here is only the CDR3 DNA, which spans 51 bases and is read in frame from base 1. The source was PBMCs, either bulk or a sorted T-cell subset (CD4+, CD8+, memory, or dextramer-sorted; not recorded which), collected 15 days after the yellow fever booster vaccination. The chain is encoded by TRBV3-1 joined to TRBJ2-1; TRBD2 matches 11 bases in the middle. The sequence derives from a man aged 25-45 years who received the YFV17D yellow fever vaccine. The CDR3 reads as follows: CATSRPRGTSGRNEQFF. The sequenced DNA is TGTGCCACCAGCCGTCCCAGGGGGACTAGCGGACGCAATGAGCAGTTCTTC.